The 3 T cell receptor beta chains reported below all come from one sample, sequenced in a study of blood T cell repertoires in COVID-19. TCRdb's table, derived via immunoSEQ multiplex PCR, lists solely in-frame clones and lacks some. The sample shows some 240,000 clones, roughly 80% of them seen only once. The sample consisted of PBMCs or T cells enriched from blood (not recorded which). These receptor sequences come from a man aged 30-40 years with acute COVID-19.

The table lists this clone with a count of one. The chain couples TRBV25-1 to TRBJ1-1; possible D gene TRBD1, 6 bases. CDR1 is MGHDK and CDR2 is SYGVNS in the germline V gene. Trimming stripped 3 bases from V and 2 bases from J, with 13 bases between. The CDR3 runs 15 residues. CDR3: CASSDSRGANTEAFF. The CDR3 nucleotides are TGTGCCAGCAGTGATTCCCGGGGGGCCAACACTGAAGCTTTCTTT. The entire variable domain, with the rest obtained from reference TRBV25-1 and TRBJ1-1, is as follows: EADIYQTPRYLVIGTGKKITLECSQTMGHDKMYWYQQDPGMELHLIHYSYGVNSTEKGDLSSESTVSRIRTEHFPLTLESARPSHTSQYLCASSDSRGANTEAFFGQGTRLTVV.

This clone was counted once. Relative to the germline gene, one junction end is altered; a read error may explain this. The chain uses TRBV5-1 and TRBJ2-1; tentatively, D is TRBD1 (5 bases). Germline CDR1 reads SGHRS; CDR2 reads YFSETQ. CDR3 length: 17 residues. The CDR3 loop reads CASSLAFGVGAYNEQFF. The CDR3 DNA sequence: TGTGCCAGCAGCTTGGCTTTTGGTGTAGGGGCCTACAATGAGCAGTTCTTC.

The genes are TRBV7-3 and TRBJ1-1; D is possibly TRBD1 (6 bases). V gave up 5 bases and J gave up 3 bases, with 10 bases separating them. Germline CDR1 is SGHTA and CDR2 is FQGTGA. This CDR3 has 13 residues. The CDR3 coding sequence is TGTGCCAGCAGCACCGGACAGCACACTGAAGCTTTCTTT. Its translation: CASSTGQHTEAFF.